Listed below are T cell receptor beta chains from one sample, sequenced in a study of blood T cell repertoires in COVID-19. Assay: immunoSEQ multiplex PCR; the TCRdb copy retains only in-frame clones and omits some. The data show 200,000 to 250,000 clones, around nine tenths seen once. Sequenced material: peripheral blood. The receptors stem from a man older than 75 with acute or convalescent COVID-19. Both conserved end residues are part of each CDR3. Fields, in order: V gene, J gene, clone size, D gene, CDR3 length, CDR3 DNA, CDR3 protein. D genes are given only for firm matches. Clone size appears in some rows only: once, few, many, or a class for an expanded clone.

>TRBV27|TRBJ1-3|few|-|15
TGTGCCAGCAGTCACGGACAGCGACGTTGGTACACCATATATTTT
CASSHGQRRWYTIYF
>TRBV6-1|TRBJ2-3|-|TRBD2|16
TGTGCCAGCAGTGACGAATTGGGACTAGCGGGAGATACGCAGTATTTT
CASSDELGLAGDTQYF
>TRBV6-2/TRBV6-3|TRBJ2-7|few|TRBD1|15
TGTGCCAGCAGTTTCCCGACAGGGGAGCGCTACGAGCAGTACTTC
CASSFPTGERYEQYF
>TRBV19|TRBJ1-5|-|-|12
TGTGCCAGTAGCAGACAGAATCAGCCCCAGCATTTT
CASSRQNQPQHF
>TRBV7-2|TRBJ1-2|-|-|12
TGTGCCAGCCGAGGAGCGGACTATGGCTACACCTTC
CASRGADYGYTF
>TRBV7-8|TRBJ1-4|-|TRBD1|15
TGTGCCAGCAGCTTTGACAGGGGAGTGGGTGAAAAACTGTTTTTT
CASSFDRGVGEKLFF
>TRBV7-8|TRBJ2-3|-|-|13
TGTGCCAGCAGCCCTCGGTTCACAGATACGCAGTATTTT
CASSPRFTDTQYF
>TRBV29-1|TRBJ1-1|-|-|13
TGCAGCGTTGGGGGAGGGAGGGGGACTGAAGCTTTCTTT
CSVGGGRGTEAFF
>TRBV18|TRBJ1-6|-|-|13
TGTGCCAGCTCACCGGAGGGAAATTCACCCCTCCACTTT
CASSPEGNSPLHF
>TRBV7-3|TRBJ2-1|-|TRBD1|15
TGTGCCAGCAGCTTGGGACAGGGTCCCTACAATGAGCAGTTCTTC
CASSLGQGPYNEQFF
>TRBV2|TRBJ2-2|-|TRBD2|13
TGTGCCAGCAGGGGCGGGGGGACCGGGGAGCTGTTTTTT
CASRGGGTGELFF
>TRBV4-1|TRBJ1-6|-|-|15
TGCGCCAGCAGCCAAGTGCACGGCGGGGATTCACCCCTCCACTTT
CASSQVHGGDSPLHF
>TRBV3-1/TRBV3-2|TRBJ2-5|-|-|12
TGTGCCAGCAGCTATAGCCAAGAGACCCAGTACTTC
CASSYSQETQYF
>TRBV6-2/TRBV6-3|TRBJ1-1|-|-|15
TGTGCCAGCAGTTACTCGAGTCGGAGGGGCACTGAAGCTTTCTTT
CASSYSSRRGTEAFF
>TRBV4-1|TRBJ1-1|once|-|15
TGCGCCAGCAGCCACTCTAACAGGAGGAACACTGAAGCTTTCTTT
CASSHSNRRNTEAFF
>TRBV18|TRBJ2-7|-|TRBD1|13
TGTGCCAGCTCACCGGGACAGGACTACGAGCAGTACTTC
CASSPGQDYEQYF
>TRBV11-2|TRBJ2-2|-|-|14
TGTGCCAGCAGCTTAGGTCGTTTCACCGGGGAGCTGTTTTTT
CASSLGRFTGELFF
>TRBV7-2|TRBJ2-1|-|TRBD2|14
TGTGCCAGCAGCTCGGGACTAGTAGGGGCTGAGCAGTTCTTC
CASSSGLVGAEQFF
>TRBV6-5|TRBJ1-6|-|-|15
TGTGCCAGCAGTTACTCGAGCAGGGGTAATTCACCCCTCCACTTT
CASSYSSRGNSPLHF
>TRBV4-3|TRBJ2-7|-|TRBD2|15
TGCGCCAGCAGCCAAGAGGCCCCGGGGGGTTACGAGCAGTACTTC
CASSQEAPGGYEQYF
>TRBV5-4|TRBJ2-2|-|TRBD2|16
TGTGCCAGCAGCTCCCTGGCGGGGGGGAACACCGGGGAGCTGTTTTTT
CASSSLAGGNTGELFF
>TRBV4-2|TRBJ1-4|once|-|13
TGTGCCAGCAGCCAAGCCCTAAGTGAAAAACTGTTTTTT
CASSQALSEKLFF
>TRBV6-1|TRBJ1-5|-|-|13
TGTGCCAGCAGTGAAACAGGATTACAGCCCCAGCATTTT
CASSETGLQPQHF
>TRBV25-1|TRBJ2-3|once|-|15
TGTGCCAGCAGTGAATTCGGGGGTAGCACAGATACGCAGTATTTT
CASSEFGGSTDTQYF
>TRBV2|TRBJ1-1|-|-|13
TGTGCCAGCAGAATTGGACAATTCACTGAAGCTTTCTTT
CASRIGQFTEAFF
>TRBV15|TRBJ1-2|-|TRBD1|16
TGTGCCACCAGCGTCGGCTCACAACAGGGGGCGCGTGGCTACACCTTC
CATSVGSQQGARGYTF
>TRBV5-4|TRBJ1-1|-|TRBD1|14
TGTGCCAGCAGCTTTGGACAGGGTTTCACTGAAGCTTTCTTT
CASSFGQGFTEAFF
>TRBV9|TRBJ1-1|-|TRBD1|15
TGTGCCAGCAGCACAGGACAGGTCGAGAAGACTGAAGCTTTCTTT
CASSTGQVEKTEAFF
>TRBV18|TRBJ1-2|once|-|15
TGTGCCAGCTCACCCTTGAGGGAGCCCCCGCTAGGCTACACCTTC
CASSPLREPPLGYTF
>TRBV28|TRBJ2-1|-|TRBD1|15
TGTGCCAGCAGTTTGTTGGGACAGGGTTCCTATGAGCAGTTCTTC
CASSLLGQGSYEQFF
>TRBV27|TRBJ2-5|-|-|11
TGTGCCAGCAGTTCAGGGCGGACCCAGTACTTC
CASSSGRTQYF
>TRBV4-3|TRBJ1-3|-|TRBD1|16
TGCGCCAGCAGCCAATCCCTCCAGGGGGGAGGAAACACCATATATTTT
CASSQSLQGGGNTIYF
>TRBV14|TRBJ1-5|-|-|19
TGTGCCAGCAGCCAAGGGGGGGACGGCCTCTACGTTGGTGAACAGCCCCAGCATTTT
CASSQGGDGLYVGEQPQHF
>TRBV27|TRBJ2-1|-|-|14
TGTGCCAGCGCAGGGGAGTCAGTATACAATGAGCAGTTCTTC
CASAGESVYNEQFF
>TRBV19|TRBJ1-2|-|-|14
TGTGCCAGTAGTTCGGACAGCCTAAACTATGGCTACACCTTC
CASSSDSLNYGYTF
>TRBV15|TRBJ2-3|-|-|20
TGTGCCACCAGCAGAGATGACGAGACTAGACCCATCTGGGGGACAGATACGCAGTATTTT
CATSRDDETRPIWGTDTQYF
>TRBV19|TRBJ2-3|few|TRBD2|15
TGTGCCAGTAGTGACCAAGCGGGAGTTACAGATACGCAGTATTTT
CASSDQAGVTDTQYF
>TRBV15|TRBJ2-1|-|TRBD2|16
TGTGCCACCAGCAGAGATCCTAGCGGAGTTAACAATGAGCAGTTCTTC
CATSRDPSGVNNEQFF
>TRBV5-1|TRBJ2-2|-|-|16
TGCGCCAGCAGCCTTGGACTAACAGCGGACACCGGGGAGCTGTTTTTT
CASSLGLTADTGELFF
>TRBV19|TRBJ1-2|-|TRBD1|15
TGTGCCAGTAGTCCCCAACCCGGGACAGGGATTGGCTACACCTTC
CASSPQPGTGIGYTF
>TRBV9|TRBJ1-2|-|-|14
TGTGCCAGCAGCGTAGGGGGGCAGCAGTATGGCTACACCTTC
CASSVGGQQYGYTF
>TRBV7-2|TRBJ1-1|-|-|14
TGTGCCAGCCGTCCAGCGATTTCGAACACTGAAGCTTTCTTT
CASRPAISNTEAFF